The 26 T cell receptor beta chains below come from one sample, sequenced in a study of T cell responses to AZD1222 COVID-19 vaccine. Assay used: immunoSEQ multiplex PCR; TCRdb lists only in-frame clones, some missing. The sample yields more than 150,000 clones, just over 85% seen once. The material sequenced was peripheral blood, taken on day 0 of AZD1222 vaccination. These TCRs come from an adult in good health.

The J gene is TRBJ2-7, the V gene TRBV11-2; 10 bases map to TRBD1. CDR3 length: 16 amino acids. From germline, CDR1 is SGHAT and CDR2 FQNNGV. Germline trimming cut 2 bases from V and 3 bases from J; bases unmatched to any gene: 7. This CDR3 reads CASSLTWDRGYYEQYF. Here the CDR3 DNA reads TGTGCCAGCAGCTTAACCTGGGACAGGGGTTACTACGAGCAGTACTTC.

This chain links TRBV28 with TRBJ2-3; a possible D gene is TRBD1 (5 bases). Germline values: CDR1 MDHEN, CDR2 SYDVKM. The CDR3 contains 17 residues. Trimming shortened V by 3 bases and J by 0 bases, and 16 bases separated the two germline ends. CDR3 bases: TGTGCCAGCAGTTTGTGGACACTTGATTCTAGCACAGATACGCAGTATTTT. Translation: CASSLWTLDSSTDTQYF.

This clone was seen a single time. The chain uses TRBV28 and TRBJ1-6; 10 positions agree with TRBD1. This CDR3 has 16 amino acids. CDR1 and CDR2 (germline): MDHEN, SYDVKM. The trim removed 1 base at V and 7 bases at J, leaving 4 bases unmatched. The CDR3: CASSLYRDRGNSPLHF. The CDR3 DNA reads as TGTGCCAGCAGTTTATACCGGGACAGGGGAAATTCACCCCTCCACTTT.

The chain uses TRBV27 and TRBJ1-1; the D gene is possibly TRBD1 (5 bases). The CDR3 runs 14 residues. Looked up from germline, CDR1 is MNHEY and CDR2 is SMNVEV (reference sequence). V was cut by 5 bases and J by 4 bases, with 14 bases left in between. CDR3 in amino acids: CASSSGAPGTEAFF. DNA for the CDR3: TGTGCCAGCAGTAGCGGGGCACCGGGCACTGAAGCTTTCTTT.

This clone was seen a few times. The J gene is TRBJ1-2, the V gene TRBV7-2; possibly TRBD1 for D (5 bases). V was cut by 4 bases and J by 2 bases, with 8 bases left in between. Germline loops: CDR1 SGHTA, CDR2 FQGNSA. The CDR3 runs 13 residues. The CDR3 nucleotides read TGTGCCAGCAGCTCACAGGTGAACTATGGCTACACCTTC. Encoded protein: CASSSQVNYGYTF.

V gene TRBV3-1 (or the pseudogene TRBV3-2) combines with J gene TRBJ2-1, with 9 bases lining up with TRBD2. The CDR3 runs to 16 residues. The germline gives CDR1 LGHDT, CDR2 YNNKEL (reference sequence). Trimming took 0 bases from V and 6 from J; bases not matched to a gene: 6. The CDR3 nucleotides read TGTGCCAGCAGCCAAGATTTGCGCGGGGGGGTCAATGAGCAGTTCTTC. It is translated as CASSQDLRGGVNEQFF.

The V gene is TRBV9, the J gene TRBJ1-2, with 10 bases identical to TRBD1. V gave up 4 bases and J gave up 5 bases; unmatched junction bases: 8. The CDR3 consists of 15 residues. Germline lookup yields CDR1 SGDLS and CDR2 YYNGEE. CDR3 amino acids: CASSPGDRGGYGYTF. The CDR3 bases are TGTGCCAGCAGCCCCGGGGACAGGGGCGGATATGGCTACACCTTC.

The chain couples TRBV6-5 to TRBJ2-5; unclear D gene. V gave up 4 bases and J gave up 5 bases, with 14 bases separating them. The CDR3 runs 14 residues. Germline V gives CDR1 MNHEY, CDR2 SVGAGI. DNA of the CDR3: TGTGCCAGCAGTTTGGGCCCATCCGCGGAGACCCAGTACTTC. It yields the protein CASSLGPSAETQYF.

The chain is built from TRBV12-3 or TRBV12-4 and TRBJ1-2; D remains unclear. Trimming removed 5 bases at V and 1 base at J, with 8 bases between. The CDR3 has 13 amino acids. CDR3 sequence: CASSLRFNYGYTF. The CDR3 nucleotides are TGTGCCAGCAGTCTGAGATTTAACTATGGCTACACCTTC.

The sample holds one count of this clone. The rearrangement links TRBV2 to TRBJ2-7, with D tentatively TRBD1 or TRBD2 (5 bases each). Germline V gene lookup returns CDR1 SNHLY and CDR2 FYNNEI. Between the trimmed V and J ends, which lost 7 bases and 2 bases, there was a span of 6 bases. The CDR3 consists of 11 residues. This CDR3 reads CASKGPYEQYF. CDR3 bases: TGTGCCAGCAAGGGACCCTACGAGCAGTACTTC.

This chain joins TRBV6-1 and TRBJ1-1; the match to TRBD1 covers 7 bases. Germline V gives CDR1 MNHNS, CDR2 SASEGT. J lost 7 bases, V lost 1 base, and 6 bases had no gene match. The CDR3 is 14 residues long. CDR3 sequence reads: CASSEGTGVSEAFF. For the CDR3, the DNA is TGTGCCAGCAGTGAAGGAACAGGGGTTAGTGAAGCTTTCTTT.

The table lists this clone with a few counts. This chain uses TRBV10-1 with TRBJ2-1, with D uncertain. The CDR3 runs to 13 residues. The V and J ends lost 0 bases and 3 bases respectively, with 3 bases between them. CDR1 is WNHNN, CDR2 SYGVQD, per germline (reference sequence). The CDR3: CASSESGYNEQFF. The CDR3 DNA reads as TGCGCCAGCAGTGAGTCTGGCTACAATGAGCAGTTCTTC.

V usage is TRBV9 and J usage is TRBJ2-2, with TRBD2 identical over 10 bases. The CDR3 consists of 16 residues. Germline values: CDR1 SGDLS, CDR2 YYNGEE. The trim removed 2 bases at V and 4 bases at J, leaving 5 bases unmatched. The CDR3 DNA reads as TGTGCCAGCAGCGTTAGCGGGGGGCCGATCACCGGGGAGCTGTTTTTT. Its translation: CASSVSGGPITGELFF.

This chain connects TRBV7-2 to TRBJ2-1; 8 bases map to TRBD2. The CDR3 runs to 15 residues. After removal of 4 bases from V and 8 bases from J, the junction contained 10 bases not matched to a gene. Germline lookup yields CDR1 SGHTA and CDR2 FQGNSA. The DNA of the CDR3 is TGTGCCAGCAGCTCCTCTAGAGGCGGGAGGCATGAGCAGTTCTTC. As protein: CASSSSRGGRHEQFF.

This chain links TRBV7-9 with TRBJ2-5; tentatively, D is TRBD1 (6 bases). The germline CDR1 and CDR2 sequences are SEHNR and FQNEAQ (reference sequence). The CDR3 contains 13 residues. Trimming left V 5 bases short and J 2 bases short, with 9 bases between. CDR3 region: CASSPQGQETQYF. CDR3 in DNA: TGTGCCAGCAGCCCCCAGGGGCAAGAGACCCAGTACTTC.

The chain has TRBV2 and TRBJ1-1, with D possibly being TRBD1 (5 bases). Germline loops: CDR1 SNHLY, CDR2 FYNNEI. This CDR3 is 14 amino acids long. V lost 5 bases to trimming and J lost 0 bases, with 10 bases between them. This CDR3 reads CASSSGTLNTEAFF. The CDR3 coding sequence is TGTGCCAGCAGTTCCGGGACTTTGAACACTGAAGCTTTCTTT.

J is TRBJ1-2 and V is TRBV28; D may be TRBD1 (5 bases). V was clipped by 6 bases and J by 8 bases, with 25 bases between them. Germline CDR1 reads MDHEN; CDR2 reads SYDVKM. The CDR3 consists of 16 residues. CDR3 nucleotide sequence: TGTGCCAGCAGCGCACTTGTGGGGGGAGGCTCTCGGGGCTACACCTTC. It is translated as CASSALVGGGSRGYTF.

The sample holds a few counts of this clone. The rearrangement joins TRBV19 to TRBJ2-7, with TRBD1 matching 7 bases. This CDR3 is built from 15 residues. Germline values: CDR1 LNHDA, CDR2 SQIVND (reference sequence). V shed 5 bases, J shed 6 bases, and the junction held 13 bases outside the gene matches. CDR3 DNA sequence: TGTGCCAGTAGTCTCTGGACAGGTCAGGTAGGCGAGCAGTACTTC. The encoded protein is CASSLWTGQVGEQYF.

The gene calls are TRBV6-4 and TRBJ2-3; TRBD1 matches 7 bases. CDR1 and CDR2 from the germline V gene are MRHNA and SNTAGT. V dropped 4 bases and J dropped 2; count of bases not matched to a gene: 3. The length of the CDR3 is 14 residues. The CDR3 DNA reads TGTGCCAGCAGTGCAGGGGGTCACACAGATACGCAGTATTTT. This gives the protein CASSAGGHTDTQYF.

V gene TRBV15 combines with J gene TRBJ2-5; TRBD2 aligns across 9 bases. V shed 1 base, J shed 3 bases, and the junction held 12 bases outside the gene matches. The V gene's germline CDR1 is LNHNV and CDR2 YYDKDF (reference sequence). The CDR3 is 18 residues long. The CDR3 region is CATSRGTWVAGEEETQYF. Here the CDR3 DNA reads TGTGCCACCAGCAGAGGGACATGGGTAGCGGGAGAGGAAGAGACCCAGTACTTC.

The chain has TRBV18 and TRBJ2-3, with 7 bases lining up with TRBD2. The junction had 2 bases not matched to a gene; V was cut back by 2 bases and J by 6 bases. The CDR3 consists of 13 residues. The germline gives CDR1 KGHSH, CDR2 LQKENI. CDR3 amino acids: CASSPAGGDTQYF. CDR3 coding DNA: TGTGCCAGCTCACCAGCCGGGGGGGATACGCAGTATTTT.

The chain employs TRBV19 and TRBJ1-5; D unclear. The length of the CDR3 is 14 residues. The V end lost 9 bases, the J end lost 2 bases, and 14 bases lay between the germline ends. Germline CDR1 reads LNHDA; CDR2 reads SQIVND (reference sequence). The CDR3 bases are TGTGCCAGCACCCGACGGGGAGGCAATCAGCCCCAGCATTTT. This gives the protein CASTRRGGNQPQHF.

In its sample, this clone was seen once. The V and J genes are TRBV7-2 and TRBJ1-6; the D is unclear. CDR3 length equals 18 residues. The germline V gene has CDR1 SGHTA and CDR2 FQGNSA. Trimming stripped 1 base from V and 15 bases from J, with 28 bases between. DNA of the CDR3: TGTGCCAGCAGCTTAGTCTCGCTCGCGGCCGCGTCTAATAGGGACCTCCACTTT. It codes for CASSLVSLAAASNRDLHF.

The chain has TRBV30 and TRBJ1-1, with 7 positions matching TRBD1. The germline V gene has CDR1 GTSNPN and CDR2 SVGIG (reference sequence). The CDR3 contains 14 residues. Trimming took 0 bases from V and 0 from J; bases not matched to a gene: 1. The CDR3 here is CAWSVQGLNTEAFF. For the CDR3, the DNA is TGTGCCTGGAGTGTACAGGGGCTGAACACTGAAGCTTTCTTT. Variable domain in full (rest from reference TRBV30 and TRBJ1-1): SQTIHQWPATLVQPVGSPLSLECTVEGTSNPNLYWYRQAAGRGLQLLFYSVGIGQISSEVPQNLSASRPQDRQFILSSKKLLLSDSGFYLCAWSVQGLNTEAFFGQGTRLTVV.

A single count supports this clone. The chain joins TRBV9 to TRBJ2-1; D uncertain. V gave up 6 bases and J gave up 7 bases, with 11 bases separating them. Germline values: CDR1 SGDLS, CDR2 YYNGEE. The CDR3 loop spans 12 amino acids. The CDR3 DNA reads TGTGCCAGCATCAGAAAGCGAAATGAGCAGTTCTTC. Protein sequence: CASIRKRNEQFF.

This sequence joins TRBV19 and TRBJ1-5; TRBD1 agrees at 11 bases. There are 15 residues in the CDR3. The V segment lost 6 bases and the J segment 5 bases; nucleotides outside the gene matches: 6. From germline, CDR1 is LNHDA and CDR2 SQIVND (reference sequence). The CDR3 reads CASRPPGQGDQPQHF. CDR3 nucleotides: TGTGCCAGTAGACCACCGGGACAGGGGGATCAGCCCCAGCATTTT.